This T cell receptor (beta chain) is from a study of cytomegalovirus exposure and HLA in healthy donors. The donors (healthy individuals) were bone marrow donors. Amplification used 60 Vbeta primers and 13 Jbeta primers. Here immunoSEQ multiplex PCR was the method, and the copy in TCRdb shows in-frame clones only, minus some. The sample shows about 160,000 clones, 80% of them seen only once. Germline values: CDR1 MNHEY, CDR2 SMNVEV (reference sequence). Losses at the gene ends were 10 bases for V and 7 bases for J; bases not matched to a gene: 3. This CDR3 region has 10 residues. Study conclusions and caveats: An apparent linkage of common viral pathogens to several of the most significant clusters emerged in a later analysis.

With respect to this clone: Its matching antigen is unknown.

The receptor comes from a young man in good health and CMV-seronegative. Sequenced material: PBMCs. The chain carries TRBV27 and TRBJ1-2; TRBD1 matches at 7 bases. CDR3 in DNA: TGTGCCACCTACAGGGGTGGCTACACCTTC. Translating gives CATYRGGYTF.